The rows below give T cell receptor beta chains drawn from one sample of a study of shared clonotypes between healthy human individuals. The table came from immunoSEQ multiplex PCR; TCRdb's copy has only in-frame clones and leaves some out. In the table there are about 1.1 million clones, 60% to 80% of which are singletons. The sample comprised memory CD4+ T cells from PBMCs. The receptors come from a man aged 18-30 years in good health. Some clones in this sample may be carry-over from other donors' samples. Each CDR3 is given with its conserved first and last residue. A D gene is named only where the DNA matches it firmly. Size tells how often a clone was seen (once, few, many) or the class of an expanded clone, and some rows leave it out.

d_call cdr3_length j_call v_call clone_size cdr3_aa cdr3_nt
- 15 TRBJ2-1 TRBV7-2 - CASSTTGTAYNEQFF TGTGCCAGCAGTACCACCGGGACCGCTTACAATGAGCAGTTCTTC
- 14 TRBJ2-7 TRBV2 - CASRSGGYPYEQYF TGTGCCAGCCGGTCCGGGGGATACCCCTACGAGCAGTACTTC
TRBD1 18 TRBJ1-2 TRBV28 - CASSLPSVGQGANYGYTF TGTGCCAGCAGTTTACCCTCCGTGGGGCAGGGGGCTAACTATGGCTACACCTTC
TRBD1 17 TRBJ2-6 TRBV5-8 - CASSLGVQGAAGDVLTF TGTGCCAGCAGCTTGGGTGTACAGGGGGCGGCTGGGGACGTCCTGACTTTC
- 13 TRBJ1-1 TRBV7-6 - CASSRIVGSEAFF TGTGCCAGCTCTCGAATAGTAGGCTCTGAAGCTTTCTTT
- 13 TRBJ1-5 TRBV5-1 - CASSLVGAQPQHF TGCGCCAGCAGCTTGGTGGGGGCCCAGCCCCAGCATTTT
TRBD2 14 TRBJ2-7 TRBV6-4 few CASSIRAGVYEQYF TGTGCCAGCAGTATAAGGGCGGGAGTTTACGAGCAGTACTTC
TRBD1 14 TRBJ2-7 TRBV5-1 - CASSFTGGTYEQYF TGCGCCAGCAGCTTCACAGGGGGCACCTACGAGCAGTACTTC
- 15 TRBJ2-6 TRBV19 - CASNRGASGANVLTF TGTGCCAGTAACCGGGGGGCGAGTGGGGCCAACGTCCTGACTTTC
TRBD2 16 TRBJ2-1 TRBV5-3 - CARASVGASGRGEQFF TGTGCCAGAGCCTCTGTCGGGGCTAGCGGGAGAGGGGAGCAGTTCTTC
- 15 TRBJ2-3 TRBV9 - CASSVAAGSTDTQYF TGTGCCAGCAGCGTAGCGGCAGGGTCCACAGATACGCAGTATTTT
TRBD1 13 TRBJ1-2 TRBV9 - CASSKQGADGYTF TGTGCCAGCAGCAAACAGGGGGCCGACGGCTACACCTTC
TRBD1 12 TRBJ1-4 TRBV29-1 - CSVGTGDEKLFF TGCAGCGTTGGGACAGGGGACGAAAAACTGTTTTTT
- 15 TRBJ2-7 TRBV14 - CASSRGGSRAYEQYF TGTGCCAGCAGCCGAGGGGGGAGTCGGGCCTACGAGCAGTACTTC
- 16 TRBJ2-7 TRBV28 - CASRHDRWATSYEQYF TGTGCCAGCAGACACGACCGATGGGCGACGTCCTACGAGCAGTACTTC
- 13 TRBJ1-2 TRBV5-1 once CASSFDSSYGYTF TGCGCCAGCAGCTTCGACAGTTCCTATGGCTACACCTTC
TRBD2 17 TRBJ2-3 TRBV5-1 - CASSLEASGRRTDTQYF TGCGCCAGCAGCTTGGAGGCTAGCGGGCGCCGCACAGATACGCAGTATTTT
- 17 TRBJ2-2 TRBV11-1 - CASSLGGWGASTGELFF TGTGCCAGCAGCTTAGGAGGTTGGGGGGCGAGCACCGGGGAGCTGTTTTTT
- 13 TRBJ2-7 TRBV7-9 few CASSSGRAYEQYF TGTGCCAGCAGCTCAGGACGGGCTTACGAGCAGTACTTC
- 18 TRBJ2-3 TRBV7-9 - CASSLAAGSGSVTDTQYF TGTGCCAGCAGCTTAGCTGCAGGGTCGGGGTCCGTCACAGATACGCAGTATTTT
- 17 TRBJ2-5 TRBV5-7 few CASSSCGPGLDIETQYF TGTGCCAGCAGCAGCTGCGGGCCCGGTTTGGATATCGAGACCCAGTACTTC
TRBD1 13 TRBJ2-7 TRBV2 few CASSTGTAYEQYF TGTGCCAGCAGTACCGGGACAGCATACGAGCAGTACTTC
TRBD1 12 TRBJ2-1 TRBV5-1 once CASSQQGHEQFF TGCGCCAGCAGCCAACAGGGGCATGAGCAGTTCTTC
TRBD1 13 TRBJ2-1 TRBV11-2 - CASRGQGQGEQFF TGTGCCAGCAGGGGACAGGGGCAGGGTGAGCAGTTCTTC
TRBD1 20 TRBJ2-5 TRBV6-1 - CASSVRRRGLWAANQETQYF TGTGCCAGCAGTGTTAGGAGAAGGGGGCTATGGGCAGCAAACCAAGAGACCCAGTACTTC
TRBD1 14 TRBJ2-3 TRBV5-1 - CASSPGQRTDTQYF TGCGCCAGCAGCCCGGGACAGCGCACAGATACGCAGTATTTT